The clone carrying this T cell receptor (beta chain) was picked up one time. V lost 3 bases to trimming and J lost 0 bases, with 18 bases between them. The CDR3 has 17 residues. Germline-derived CDR1 and CDR2 are GTSNPN and SVGIG (reference sequence). The data stem from a study of shared clonotypes between healthy human individuals. Deep was the level at which the assay was run. The table came from immunoSEQ multiplex PCR; TCRdb's copy has only in-frame clones and leaves some out. The top ten hold 0.89% of the sample, which has 850,000 to 1,100,000 clones, 70% to 85% seen once. The chain uses TRBV30 and TRBJ2-1, with D maybe TRBD1 (7 bases). What was sequenced was memory CD4+ T cells from PBMCs. Stated subset: CD45RA-negative fraction. The TCR comes from a man aged 18 to 30 in good health. Some clones in this sample may be carry-over from other donors' samples. The CDR3 coding sequence is TGTGCCTGGAGGGCGGGGCGAGGACAGGTCTCCTACAATGAGCAGTTCTTC. This translates into CAWRAGRGQVSYNEQFF. Full variable domain (outside the CDR3, taken from reference TRBV30 and TRBJ2-1): SQTIHQWPATLVQPVGSPLSLECTVEGTSNPNLYWYRQAAGRGLQLLFYSVGIGQISSEVPQNLSASRPQDRQFILSSKKLLLSDSGFYLCAWRAGRGQVSYNEQFFGPGTRLTVL.